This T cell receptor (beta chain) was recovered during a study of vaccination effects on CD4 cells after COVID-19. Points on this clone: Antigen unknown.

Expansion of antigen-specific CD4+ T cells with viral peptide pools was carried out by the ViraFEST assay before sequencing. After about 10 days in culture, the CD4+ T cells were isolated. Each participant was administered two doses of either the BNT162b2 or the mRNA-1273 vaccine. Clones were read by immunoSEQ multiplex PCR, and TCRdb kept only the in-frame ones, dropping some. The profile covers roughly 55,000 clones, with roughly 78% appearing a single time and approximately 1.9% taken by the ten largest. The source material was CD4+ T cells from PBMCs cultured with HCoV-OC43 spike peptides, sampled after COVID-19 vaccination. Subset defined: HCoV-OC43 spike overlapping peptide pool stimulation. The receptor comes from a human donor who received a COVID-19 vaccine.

CDR3 in amino acids: CATSDFSRDGETQYF. In DNA, the CDR3 is TGTGCCACCAGTGATTTCTCCAGGGACGGAGAGACCCAGTACTTC. The chain combines TRBV24-1 with TRBJ2-5; D tentatively fits TRBD1 or TRBD2 (5 bases each). The CDR3 length is 15 residues. Germline-derived CDR1 and CDR2 are KGHDR and SFDVKD. Trimming left V 1 base short and J 4 bases short, with 12 bases between.